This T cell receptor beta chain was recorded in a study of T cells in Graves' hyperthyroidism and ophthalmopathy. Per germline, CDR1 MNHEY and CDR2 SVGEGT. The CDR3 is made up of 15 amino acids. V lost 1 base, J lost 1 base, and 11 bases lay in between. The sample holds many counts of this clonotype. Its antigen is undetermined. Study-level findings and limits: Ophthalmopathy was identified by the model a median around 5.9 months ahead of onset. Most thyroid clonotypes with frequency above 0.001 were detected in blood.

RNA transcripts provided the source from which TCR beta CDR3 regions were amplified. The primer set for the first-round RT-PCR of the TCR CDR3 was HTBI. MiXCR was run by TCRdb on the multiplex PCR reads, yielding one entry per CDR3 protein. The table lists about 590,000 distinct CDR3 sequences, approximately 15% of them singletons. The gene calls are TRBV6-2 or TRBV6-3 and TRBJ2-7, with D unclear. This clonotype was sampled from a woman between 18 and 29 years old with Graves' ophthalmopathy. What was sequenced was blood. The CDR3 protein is CASSYFRTPSYEQYF. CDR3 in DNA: TGTGCCAGCAGTTACTTCCGGACCCCTTCCTACGAGCAGTACTTC.